Following are 23 T cell receptor beta chains from one sample sequenced in a study of spatial heterogeneity in lung cancer. The time point: sample taken at primary tumor resection. The input material, whole RNA from tumor, nontumor lung or frozen PBMC, was sequenced unsorted. One entry per CDR3 protein, called by TCRdb with MiXCR from the 5' RACE reads. The data show about 45,000 distinct CDR3 sequences, approximately 14% seen once. The sequencing here drew on PBMCs, taken at surgery. Source of these receptors: a male donor with early-stage non-small cell lung cancer.

The rearrangement joins TRBV28 to TRBJ2-3; 8 nucleotides match TRBD2. CDR3 length: 14 residues. V gave up 4 bases and J gave up 4 bases; unmatched junction bases: 4. Germline V gives CDR1 MDHEN, CDR2 SYDVKM. The CDR3 DNA sequence: TGTGCCAGCAGTTGGACTAGCTTCGCAGATACGCAGTATTTT. Residues: CASSWTSFADTQYF.

This clonotype was detected a few times. CDR3 DNA sequence: TGTGCCAGCAACGACCAATTGGGACAGAGAGCTTTCTTT. Encoded protein: CASNDQLGQRAFF. This rearrangement joins TRBV11-2 to TRBJ1-1; 7 bases agree with TRBD1. Trimming took 7 bases from V and 10 from J; bases not matched to a gene: 12. Germline CDR1 SGHAT, CDR2 FQNNGV. The CDR3 spans 13 residues.

This clonotype was counted ten times or more. This chain connects TRBV3-1 to TRBJ2-1; the D is unclear. V dropped 4 bases and J dropped 4 bases, with 5 bases sitting between them. Germline V gene data show CDR1 as LGHDT and CDR2 as YNNKEL (reference sequence). The CDR3 spans 12 residues. CDR3 nucleotides: TGTGCCAGCAGCCTCGAGTACAATGAGCAGTTCTTC. Translation: CASSLEYNEQFF.

In its sample, this clonotype was seen a few times. The genes are TRBV5-1 and TRBJ1-2, with D unclear. This CDR3 has 14 amino acids. Trimming removed 0 bases from V and 6 bases from J, with 12 bases in between. The germline gives CDR1 SGHRS, CDR2 YFSETQ. The CDR3 spells CASSLESPEDGYTF. CDR3 nucleotide sequence: TGCGCCAGCAGCTTGGAGAGCCCCGAGGATGGCTACACCTTC.

This clonotype was recorded many times. This rearrangement joins TRBV28 to TRBJ2-7; 10 bases map to TRBD2. Germline trimming cut 3 bases from V and 1 base from J; bases unmatched to any gene: 15. Germline lookup yields CDR1 MDHEN and CDR2 SYDVKM. The CDR3 totals 19 residues. CDR3 nucleotide sequence: TGTGCCAGCAGTTTCCCTCGGGCTAGCGGGGGAGAGGGATCCTACGAGCAGTACTTC. Translation gives CASSFPRASGGEGSYEQYF.

This clonotype has only one observation. The chain carries TRBV13 and TRBJ2-3; 13 bases line up with TRBD2. Germline CDR1 PRHDT, CDR2 FYEKMQ (reference sequence). The V segment lost 5 bases and the J segment 5 bases; nucleotides outside the gene matches: 4. CDR3 length: 15 amino acids. CDR3 sequence (DNA): TGTGCCAGCAGCCCCCGACTAGCGGGGGGAGATACGCAGTATTTT. It encodes CASSPRLAGGDTQYF.

The chain recombines TRBV27 with TRBJ2-3; no definite D call. V was clipped by 5 bases and J by 4 bases, with 10 bases between them. The germline CDR1 and CDR2 sequences are MNHEY and SMNVEV (reference sequence). This CDR3 has 13 amino acids. CDR3 nucleotide sequence: TGTGCCAGCAGTACAAGCCCCCCAGATACGCAGTATTTT. It is translated as CASSTSPPDTQYF.

This chain uses TRBV6-5 with TRBJ1-6, with 11 nucleotides matching TRBD1. Germline V lookup: CDR1 MNHEY, CDR2 SVGAGI. J was trimmed by 11 bases and V by 6 bases; bases with no gene match: 3. The CDR3 runs to 13 residues. CDR3 region: CASSRTGGPPLHF. CDR3 DNA: TGTGCCAGCAGCCGGACAGGGGGCCCACCCCTCCACTTT.

This clonotype showed up just a few times. The gene calls are TRBV5-1 and TRBJ2-6; 8 positions agree with TRBD1. The CDR3 extends over 15 amino acids. Germline V gene lookup returns CDR1 SGHRS and CDR2 YFSETQ. V lost 7 bases and J lost 4; bases outside the gene matches: 7. CDR3 region: CASSGQGTGANVLTF. The CDR3 coding sequence is TGCGCCAGCTCCGGACAGGGTACGGGGGCCAACGTCCTGACTTTC. The whole variable domain, filled in from reference TRBV5-1 and TRBJ2-6, reads KAGVTQTPRYLIKTRGQQVTLSCSPISGHRSVSWYQQTPGQGLQFLFEYFSETQRNKGNFPGRFSGRQFSNSRSEMNVSTLELGDSALYLCASSGQGTGANVLTFGAGSRLTVL.

This clonotype has a count of ten or more. The rearrangement joins TRBV6-6 to TRBJ2-7, with D possibly matching TRBD2 (7 bases). The V end was cut by 11 bases, the J end by 6 bases, with 17 bases between. The CDR3 is 12 amino acids. CDR1 and CDR2 from the germline V gene are MNHNY and SVGAGI (reference sequence). The CDR3 here is CAGGRGGGEQYF. In nucleotides, the CDR3 is TGTGCCGGCGGGCGGGGAGGGGGCGAGCAGTACTTC.

The rearrangement uses TRBV6-2 or TRBV6-3 and TRBJ1-2; unclear D gene. CDR3 length: 12 amino acids. With 6 bases removed from V and 3 bases from J, the gap between germline ends came to 8 bases. Germline CDR1 reads MNHEY; CDR2 reads SVGEGT. CDR3 nucleotide sequence: TGTGCCAGCAGCGAAAAGGACTATGGCTACACCTTC. This encodes CASSEKDYGYTF.

The chain links TRBV10-1 to TRBJ1-1; D may be TRBD1 (6 bases). The CDR3 covers 13 residues. Trimming took off 7 bases at V and 5 bases at J, with 14 bases between the two ends. Germline V gene data show CDR1 as WNHNN and CDR2 as SYGVQD (reference sequence). In nucleotides, the CDR3 is TGCGCCAGCACTCCGGGACACCAAACTGAAGCTTTCTTT. This codes for CASTPGHQTEAFF.

This clonotype was picked up many times. V gene TRBV7-2 combines with J gene TRBJ1-4; 8 nucleotides match TRBD1. Germline CDR1 is SGHTA and CDR2 is FQGNSA. After removal of 5 bases from V and 8 bases from J, the junction contained 4 bases not matched to a gene. This CDR3 has 13 residues. The CDR3 region has the DNA TGTGCCAGCAGCACTGGACAGGGAGAAAAACTGTTTTTT. Residues: CASSTGQGEKLFF.

The V and J genes are TRBV6-5 and TRBJ1-5; D uncertain. V shed 0 bases and J shed 6 bases, with 6 bases lying between them. CDR1 MNHEY and CDR2 SVGAGI come from the germline V gene. The CDR3 is 13 residues long. The CDR3 loop reads CASSYSGFQPQHF. CDR3 bases: TGTGCCAGCAGTTACTCCGGGTTTCAGCCCCAGCATTTT.

Only a few counts were recorded for this clonotype. The gene calls are TRBV18 and TRBJ1-1; the D gene is possibly TRBD1 (6 bases). Trimming stripped 2 bases from V and 7 bases from J, with 11 bases between. The CDR3 has 13 amino acids. The germline gives CDR1 KGHSH, CDR2 LQKENI. The CDR3 is CASSPVTGHEAFF. CDR3 DNA: TGTGCCAGCTCACCAGTAACAGGGCATGAAGCTTTCTTT. Combining the CDR3 with reference TRBV18 and TRBJ1-1 gives the whole variable domain NAGVMQNPRHLVRRRGQEARLRCSPMKGHSHVYWYRQLPEEGLKFMVYLQKENIIDESGMPKERFSAEFPKEGPSILRIQQVVRGDSAAYFCASSPVTGHEAFFGQGTRLTVV.

This clonotype was detected only a few times. CDR3 protein: CASSPPPGSNEKLFF. The CDR3 coding sequence is TGTGCCAGCAGCCCCCCACCAGGTTCTAATGAAAAACTGTTTTTT. V and J are TRBV7-2 and TRBJ1-4; no clear D. Germline CDR1 and CDR2: SGHTA and FQGNSA. V shed 5 bases and J shed 3 bases, with 13 bases lying between them. This CDR3 contains 15 residues.

The gene calls are TRBV10-3 and TRBJ1-1, with TRBD1 identical over 9 bases. Per the germline V gene, CDR1 is ENHRY and CDR2 is SYGVKD. This CDR3 has 12 amino acids. The junction had 7 bases not matched to a gene; V was cut back by 11 bases and J by 6 bases. In nucleotides, the CDR3 is TGTGCCGTCCGGGACAGGGAGGCTGAAGCTTTCTTT. Translation gives CAVRDREAEAFF.

This clonotype was counted ten times or more. The chain is built from TRBV5-1 and TRBJ2-1, with a weak D call TRBD2 (5 bases). V was pared by 2 bases and J by 3 bases, with 21 bases between. The CDR3 has 18 amino acids. Germline V gene lookup returns CDR1 SGHRS and CDR2 YFSETQ. The CDR3 reads CASSLPSDMTTRYNEQFF. CDR3 sequence (DNA): TGCGCCAGCAGCTTACCCTCCGATATGACTACCCGCTACAATGAGCAGTTCTTC. Variable domain in full (rest from reference TRBV5-1 and TRBJ2-1): KAGVTQTPRYLIKTRGQQVTLSCSPISGHRSVSWYQQTPGQGLQFLFEYFSETQRNKGNFPGRFSGRQFSNSRSEMNVSTLELGDSALYLCASSLPSDMTTRYNEQFFGPGTRLTVL.

The J gene is TRBJ2-3, the V gene TRBV5-1; either TRBD1 or TRBD2 may supply D (5 bases each). CDR3 length: 15 residues. Trimming took off 4 bases at V and 3 bases at J, with 15 bases between the two ends. Germline values: CDR1 SGHRS, CDR2 YFSETQ. The CDR3 region is CASSKDTGNTDTQYF. CDR3 DNA: TGCGCCAGCAGCAAGGACACGGGGAATACAGATACGCAGTATTTT.

Written as DNA, the CDR3 is TGTGCCAGCAGCCAATTCGAAGACACTGAAGCTTTCTTT. Translated: CASSQFEDTEAFF. V is TRBV3-1 and J is TRBJ1-1; D uncertain. Germline CDR1 is LGHDT and CDR2 is YNNKEL (reference sequence). CDR3 size: 13 residues. V shed 2 bases and J shed 3 bases, with 7 bases lying between them.

This clonotype was seen a handful of times. J is TRBJ1-2 and V is TRBV20-1; D not certain. Germline CDR1 reads DFQATT; CDR2 reads SNEGSKA (reference sequence). The CDR3 covers 12 residues. The V and J ends lost 5 bases and 4 bases respectively, with 11 bases between them. Here the CDR3 DNA reads TGCAGTGCTGCGGTCAGGAGCTATGGCTACACCTTC. Residues: CSAAVRSYGYTF.

This clonotype was seen a handful of times. The chain couples TRBV10-3 to TRBJ1-5; possibly TRBD1 for D (5 bases). V gave up 0 bases and J gave up 3 bases, with 12 bases separating them. The CDR3 totals 16 residues. Germline loops: CDR1 ENHRY, CDR2 SYGVKD. The CDR3 DNA is TGTGCCATCAGTGAGTCGGCAGGGTTTGACAATCAGCCCCAGCATTTT. Translating it yields CAISESAGFDNQPQHF.

The table lists this clonotype with many counts. This CDR3 is missing its conserved last phenylalanine or tryptophan, likely due to a read error. The limits of the CDR3 on the DNA are not certain, so only TCRdb's listed CDR3 is given. The chain employs TRBV13 and TRBJ2-7. The CDR3 region is 12 residues in length, termini included. Per germline, CDR1 PRHDT and CDR2 FYEKMQ (reference sequence). CDR3 sequence reads: CASSLGAAAVYL.